This passage covers 10 T cell receptor beta chains from one sample sequenced in a study of blood T cells in healthy people across ages (dated by TCRdb to between 2014 and 2016). Receptors were amplified or captured by 5' RACE. Sequencing instrument: Illumina HiSeq 2500. A second PCR of about 7 to 12 cycles was performed with a sample-barcoded 5' primer and a J-beta primer mix. The raw public reads went through TCRdb reprocessing: fastp at Q25, MiXCR clone calling, in-frame beta chains kept. CDR3 protein duplicates are merged, each entry listing the most common genes and DNA. The sample has roughly 1,300,000 distinct CDR3 sequences on record, around 59% of them singletons. The ten most abundant clones make up 6.7% of the sample. The sequencing input was blood. The origin of the receptors is a man aged 18-30 years in good health.

The chain uses TRBV15 and TRBJ2-3, with no clear D. The CDR3 runs 14 residues. Germline CDR1 reads LNHNV; CDR2 reads YYDKDF (reference sequence). V dropped 1 base and J dropped 2 bases, with 7 bases sitting between them. Here the CDR3 DNA reads TGTGCCACCAGCAGAGGCAGAAACACAGATACGCAGTATTTT. Protein sequence: CATSRGRNTDTQYF.

The chain employs TRBV13 and TRBJ2-3, with D tentatively TRBD2 (5 bases). Trimming pared 3 bases from V and 6 bases from J, leaving 31 bases between. CDR3 length: 20 amino acids. CDR1 PRHDT and CDR2 FYEKMQ come from the germline V gene (reference sequence). The CDR3 reads CASSLALGVDPFKHPDTQYF. CDR3 nucleotide sequence: TGTGCCAGCAGCTTGGCCCTCGGGGTGGATCCATTCAAACATCCGGATACGCAGTATTTT. Full variable domain (missing parts from reference TRBV13 and TRBJ2-3): AAGVIQSPRHLIKEKRETATLKCYPIPRHDTVYWYQQGPGQDPQFLISFYEKMQSDKGSIPDRFSAQQFSDYHSELNMSSLELGDSALYFCASSLALGVDPFKHPDTQYFGPGTRLTVL.

This clonotype turned up a few times. V is TRBV12-3 or TRBV12-4 and J is TRBJ1-3, with D hard to call. There are 14 residues in the CDR3. The V gene lost 7 bases and the J gene lost 7 bases, with 17 bases spanning the gap. CDR3 in amino acids: CASTPDLPLNTIYF. Here the CDR3 DNA reads TGTGCCAGCACCCCGGACCTCCCGTTGAACACCATATATTTT.

This rearrangement joins TRBV7-2 to TRBJ2-1, with 9 positions matching TRBD2. V lost 5 bases and J lost 8; bases outside the gene matches: 10. The CDR3 totals 15 residues. The germline V gene has CDR1 SGHTA and CDR2 FQGNSA. The CDR3 here is CASSEAGGRSYEQFF. In DNA, the CDR3 is TGTGCCAGCAGCGAAGCGGGAGGTCGATCCTATGAGCAGTTCTTC.

This clonotype was observed a handful of times. The chain employs TRBV28 and TRBJ1-1; D may be TRBD1 (5 bases). CDR1 is MDHEN and CDR2 is SYDVKM in the germline V gene. V was clipped by 4 bases and J by 8 bases, with 20 bases between them. CDR3 length: 15 amino acids. Here the CDR3 DNA reads TGTGCCAGCAGTTCACATCAGGGCCTTCAGTTAGAAGCTTTCTTT. Residues: CASSSHQGLQLEAFF.

The J gene is TRBJ1-4, the V gene TRBV12-3 or TRBV12-4, with D possibly being TRBD1 (5 bases). This CDR3 is built from 14 residues. The V and J ends lost 3 bases and 4 bases respectively, with 9 bases between them. The chain's CDR3 is CASSFRAGNEKLFF. As DNA, the CDR3 is TGTGCCAGCAGTTTCAGGGCCGGTAATGAAAAACTGTTTTTT.

This rearrangement joins TRBV29-1 to TRBJ1-1, with D tentatively TRBD1 (5 bases). The CDR3 consists of 13 residues. Germline CDR1 is SQVTM and CDR2 is ANQGSEA. V lost 6 bases and J 2 bases, leaving 13 bases between the germline ends. As DNA, the CDR3 is TGCAGCGTCCGTGACAGCTTTAACACTGAAGCTTTCTTT. Translating it yields CSVRDSFNTEAFF.

In nucleotides, the CDR3 is TGTGCCAGCAGTTACTCGAGGGGGAACTATGGCTACACCTTC. Its translation: CASSYSRGNYGYTF. The genes are TRBV6-2 or TRBV6-3 and TRBJ1-2, with a possible D match to TRBD1 (6 bases). The CDR3 length is 14 residues. V lost 0 bases, J lost 2 bases, and 7 bases lay in between. Germline V gives CDR1 MNHEY, CDR2 SVGEGT.

This chain links TRBV20-1 with TRBJ2-5, with D maybe TRBD1 (6 bases). Germline CDR1 and CDR2: DFQATT and SNEGSKA (reference sequence). The CDR3 is 12 residues long. V was clipped by 3 bases and J by 7 bases, with 12 bases between them. The CDR3 DNA reads TGCAGTGCTAGGGGCAGAGGGGGGACCCAGTACTTC. The encoded protein is CSARGRGGTQYF.

J is TRBJ1-1 and V is TRBV15, with a tentative D call TRBD1 (6 bases). V shed 5 bases and J shed 1 base, with 23 bases lying between them. CDR1 LNHNV and CDR2 YYDKDF come from the germline V gene (reference sequence). CDR3 size: 18 residues. CDR3 sequence reads: CATSRPGVVELGNTEAFF. Here the CDR3 DNA reads TGTGCCACCAGCCGACCAGGGGTGGTGGAACTGGGGAACACTGAAGCTTTCTTT.